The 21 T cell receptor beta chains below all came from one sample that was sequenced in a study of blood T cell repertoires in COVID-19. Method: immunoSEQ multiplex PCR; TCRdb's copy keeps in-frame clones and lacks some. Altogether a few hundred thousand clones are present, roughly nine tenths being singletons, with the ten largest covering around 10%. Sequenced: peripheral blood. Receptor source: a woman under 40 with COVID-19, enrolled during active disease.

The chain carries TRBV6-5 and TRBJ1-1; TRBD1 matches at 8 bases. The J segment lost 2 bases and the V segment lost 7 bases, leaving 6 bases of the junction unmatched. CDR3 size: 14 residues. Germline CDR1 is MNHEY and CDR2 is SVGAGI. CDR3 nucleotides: TGTGCCAGCACTCCAGGGGGCTTTAACACTGAAGCTTTCTTT. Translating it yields CASTPGGFNTEAFF.

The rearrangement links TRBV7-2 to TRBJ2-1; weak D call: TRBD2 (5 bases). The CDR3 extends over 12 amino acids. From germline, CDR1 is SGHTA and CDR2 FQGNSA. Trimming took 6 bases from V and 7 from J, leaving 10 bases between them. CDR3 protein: CASRAGVNEQFF. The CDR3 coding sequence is TGTGCCAGCAGAGCCGGGGTAAATGAGCAGTTCTTC.

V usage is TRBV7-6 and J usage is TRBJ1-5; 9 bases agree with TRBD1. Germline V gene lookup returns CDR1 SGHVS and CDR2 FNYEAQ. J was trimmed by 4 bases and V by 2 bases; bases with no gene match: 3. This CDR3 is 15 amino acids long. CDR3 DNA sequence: TGTGCCAGCAGCTTAACAGGGGGCACTAATCAGCCCCAGCATTTT. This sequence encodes CASSLTGGTNQPQHF.

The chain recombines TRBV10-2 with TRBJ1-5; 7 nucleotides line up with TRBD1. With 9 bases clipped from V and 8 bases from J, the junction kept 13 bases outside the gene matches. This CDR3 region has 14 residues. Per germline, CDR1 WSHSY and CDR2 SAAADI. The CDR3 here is CASGFGPGGEPQHF. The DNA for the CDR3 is TGCGCCAGTGGGTTTGGGCCAGGGGGTGAGCCCCAGCATTTT.

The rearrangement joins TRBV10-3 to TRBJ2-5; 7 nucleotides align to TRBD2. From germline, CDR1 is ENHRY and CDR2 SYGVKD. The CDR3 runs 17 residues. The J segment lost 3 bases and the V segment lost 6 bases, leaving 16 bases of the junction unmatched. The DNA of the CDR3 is TGTGCCATCAGGAAGACGTGGGGGGGTCCCTTCGAAGAGACCCAGTACTTC. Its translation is CAIRKTWGGPFEETQYF.

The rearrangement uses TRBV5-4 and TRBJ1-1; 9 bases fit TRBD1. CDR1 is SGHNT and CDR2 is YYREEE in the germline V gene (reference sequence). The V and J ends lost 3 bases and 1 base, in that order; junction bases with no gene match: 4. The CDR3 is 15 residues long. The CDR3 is CASSWRQGGNTEAFF. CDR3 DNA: TGTGCCAGCAGCTGGAGACAGGGGGGGAACACTGAAGCTTTCTTT.

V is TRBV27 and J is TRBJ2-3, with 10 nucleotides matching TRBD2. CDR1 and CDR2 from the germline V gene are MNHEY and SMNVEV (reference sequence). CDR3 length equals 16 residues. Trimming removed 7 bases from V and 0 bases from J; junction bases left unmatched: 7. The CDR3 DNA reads TGTGCCAGCACCATTAGCGGGGGGCTTAGCACAGATACGCAGTATTTT. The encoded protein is CASTISGGLSTDTQYF.

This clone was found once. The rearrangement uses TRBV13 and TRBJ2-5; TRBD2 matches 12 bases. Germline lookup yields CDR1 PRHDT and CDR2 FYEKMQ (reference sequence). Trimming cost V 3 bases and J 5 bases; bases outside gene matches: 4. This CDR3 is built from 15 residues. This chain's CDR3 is CASSFLAGGLETQYF. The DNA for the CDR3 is TGTGCCAGCAGCTTTCTAGCGGGGGGGCTGGAGACCCAGTACTTC.

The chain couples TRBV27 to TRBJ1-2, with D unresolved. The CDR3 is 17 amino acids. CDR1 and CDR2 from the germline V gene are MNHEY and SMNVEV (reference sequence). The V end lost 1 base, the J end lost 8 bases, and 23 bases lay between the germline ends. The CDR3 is CASSLYPRASISGGYTF. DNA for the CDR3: TGTGCCAGCAGTTTATACCCTAGAGCGTCGATTTCCGGGGGCTACACCTTC.

The CDR3 here is CASSEGGWKYTEAFF. The CDR3 DNA reads TGTGCCAGCAGTGAAGGGGGCTGGAAGTACACTGAAGCTTTCTTT. The rearrangement uses TRBV2 and TRBJ1-1; D perhaps matches TRBD1 (5 bases). The CDR3 spans 15 residues. Trimming left V 1 base short and J 3 bases short, with 12 bases between. Germline CDR1 is SNHLY and CDR2 is FYNNEI.

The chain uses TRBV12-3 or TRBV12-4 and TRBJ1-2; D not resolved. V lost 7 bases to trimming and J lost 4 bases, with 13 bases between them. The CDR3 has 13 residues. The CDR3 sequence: CASTSPGIYGYTF. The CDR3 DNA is TGTGCCAGCACTTCCCCCGGGATCTATGGCTACACCTTC.

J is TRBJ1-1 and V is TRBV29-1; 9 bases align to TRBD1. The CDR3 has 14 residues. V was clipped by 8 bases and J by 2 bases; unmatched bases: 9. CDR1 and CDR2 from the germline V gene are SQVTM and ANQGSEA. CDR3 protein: CSWDRVVSNTEAFF. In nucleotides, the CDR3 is TGCAGCTGGGACAGGGTGGTAAGCAACACTGAAGCTTTCTTT.

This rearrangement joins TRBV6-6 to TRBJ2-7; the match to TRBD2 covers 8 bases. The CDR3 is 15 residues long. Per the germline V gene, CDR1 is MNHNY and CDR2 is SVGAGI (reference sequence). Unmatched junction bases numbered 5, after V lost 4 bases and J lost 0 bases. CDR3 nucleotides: TGTGCCAGCAGTTCTCAGCGGGGGACCTCCTACGAGCAGTACTTC. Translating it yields CASSSQRGTSYEQYF.

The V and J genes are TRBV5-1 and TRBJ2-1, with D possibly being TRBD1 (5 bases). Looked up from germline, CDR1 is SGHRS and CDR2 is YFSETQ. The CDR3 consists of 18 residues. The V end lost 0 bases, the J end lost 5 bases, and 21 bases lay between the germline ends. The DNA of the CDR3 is TGCGCCAGCAGCTTGGTGCCCAGGGCCCGAGGTGGGGACAATGAGCAGTTCTTC. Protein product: CASSLVPRARGGDNEQFF.

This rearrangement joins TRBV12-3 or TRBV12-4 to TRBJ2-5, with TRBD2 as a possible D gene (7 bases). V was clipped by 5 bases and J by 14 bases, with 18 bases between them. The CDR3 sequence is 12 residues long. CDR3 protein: CASSPRGAGLYF. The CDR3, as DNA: TGTGCCAGCAGTCCTCGGGGGGCAGGCCTCTACTTC.

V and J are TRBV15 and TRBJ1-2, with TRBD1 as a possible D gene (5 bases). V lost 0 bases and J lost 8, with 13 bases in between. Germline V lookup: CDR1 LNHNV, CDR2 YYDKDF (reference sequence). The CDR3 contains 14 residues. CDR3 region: CATSRDLSGLGYTF. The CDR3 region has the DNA TGTGCCACCAGCAGAGATCTTTCAGGGTTGGGCTACACCTTC.

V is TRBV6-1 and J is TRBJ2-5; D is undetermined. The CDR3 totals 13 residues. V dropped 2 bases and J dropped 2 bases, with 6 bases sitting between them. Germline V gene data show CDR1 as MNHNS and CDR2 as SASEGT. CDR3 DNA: TGTGCCAGCAGTGAACAGTTACAAGAGACCCAGTACTTC. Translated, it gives CASSEQLQETQYF.

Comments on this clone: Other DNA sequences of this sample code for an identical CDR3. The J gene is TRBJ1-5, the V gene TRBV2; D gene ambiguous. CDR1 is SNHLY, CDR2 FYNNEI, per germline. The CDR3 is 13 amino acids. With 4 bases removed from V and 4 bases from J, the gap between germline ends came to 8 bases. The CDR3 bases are TGTGCCAGCAGTGGTGAGGGAAATCAGCCCCAGCATTTT. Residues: CASSGEGNQPQHF.

Written as DNA, the CDR3 is TGTGCCAGCAGTGAACCAAGGGGGAACTATGGCTACACCTTC. Translated: CASSEPRGNYGYTF. The rearrangement uses TRBV6-1 and TRBJ1-2; a weak D match, TRBD1 (6 bases). The V gene lost 2 bases and the J gene lost 2 bases, with 9 bases spanning the gap. The germline CDR1 and CDR2 sequences are MNHNS and SASEGT. This CDR3 has 14 amino acids.

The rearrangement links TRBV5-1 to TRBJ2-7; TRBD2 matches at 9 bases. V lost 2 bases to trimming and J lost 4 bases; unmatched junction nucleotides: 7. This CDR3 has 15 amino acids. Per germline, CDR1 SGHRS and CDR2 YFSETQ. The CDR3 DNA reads TGCGCCAGCAGCTTTGTCCAGCGGGGGGATTACGAGCAGTACTTC. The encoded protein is CASSFVQRGDYEQYF.

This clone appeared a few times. DNA of the CDR3: TGTGCCAGCAGTGAAGATGCGGCCGAACGGTTCTTC. It translates to CASSEDAAERFF. The V call is TRBV2, the J call TRBJ2-1; D is undetermined. Trimming took off 1 base at V and 15 bases at J, with 13 bases between the two ends. Germline V gene lookup returns CDR1 SNHLY and CDR2 FYNNEI. The CDR3 sequence is 12 residues long.